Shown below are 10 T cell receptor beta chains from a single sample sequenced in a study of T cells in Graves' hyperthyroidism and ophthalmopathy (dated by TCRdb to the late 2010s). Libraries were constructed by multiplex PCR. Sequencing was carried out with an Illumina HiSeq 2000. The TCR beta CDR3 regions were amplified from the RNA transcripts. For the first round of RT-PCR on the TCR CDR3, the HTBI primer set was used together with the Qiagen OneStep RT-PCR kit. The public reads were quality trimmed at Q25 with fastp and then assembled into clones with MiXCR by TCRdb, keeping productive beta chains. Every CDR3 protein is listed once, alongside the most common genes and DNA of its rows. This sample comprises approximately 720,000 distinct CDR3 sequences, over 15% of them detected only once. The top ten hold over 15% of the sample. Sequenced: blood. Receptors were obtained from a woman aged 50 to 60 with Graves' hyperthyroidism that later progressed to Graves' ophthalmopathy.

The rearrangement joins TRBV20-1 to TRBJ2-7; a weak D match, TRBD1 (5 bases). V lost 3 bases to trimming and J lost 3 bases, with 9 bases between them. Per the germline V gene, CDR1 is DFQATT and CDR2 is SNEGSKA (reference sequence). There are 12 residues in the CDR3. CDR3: CSASPDIYEQYF. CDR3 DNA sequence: TGCAGTGCTAGCCCGGACATCTACGAGCAGTACTTC.

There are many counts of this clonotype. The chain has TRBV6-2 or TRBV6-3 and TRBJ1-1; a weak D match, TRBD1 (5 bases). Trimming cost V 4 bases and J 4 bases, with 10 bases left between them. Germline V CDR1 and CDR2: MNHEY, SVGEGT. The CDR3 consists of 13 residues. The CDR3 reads CASSSGAVTEAFF. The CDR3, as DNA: TGTGCCAGCAGTTCCGGGGCGGTCACTGAAGCTTTCTTT.

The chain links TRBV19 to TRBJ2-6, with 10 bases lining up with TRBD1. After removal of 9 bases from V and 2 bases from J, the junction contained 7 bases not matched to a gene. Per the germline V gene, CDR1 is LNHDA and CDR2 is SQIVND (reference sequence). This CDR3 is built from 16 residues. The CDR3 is CASRDRGTPGANVLTF. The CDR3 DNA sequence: TGTGCCAGCCGGGACAGGGGAACCCCTGGGGCCAACGTCCTGACTTTC.

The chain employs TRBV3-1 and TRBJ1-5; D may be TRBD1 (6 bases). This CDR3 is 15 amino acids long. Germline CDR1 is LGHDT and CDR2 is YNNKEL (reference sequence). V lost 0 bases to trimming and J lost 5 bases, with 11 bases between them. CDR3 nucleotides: TGTGCCAGCAGCCAAGATGCAGGGGACGATCAGCCCCAGCATTTT. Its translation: CASSQDAGDDQPQHF.

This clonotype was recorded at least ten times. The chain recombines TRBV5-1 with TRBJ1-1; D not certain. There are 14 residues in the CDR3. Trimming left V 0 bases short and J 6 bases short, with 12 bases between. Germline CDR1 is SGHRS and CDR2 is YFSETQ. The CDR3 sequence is CASSLGPSNAEAFF. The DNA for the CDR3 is TGCGCCAGCAGCTTGGGACCTTCAAACGCTGAAGCTTTCTTT.

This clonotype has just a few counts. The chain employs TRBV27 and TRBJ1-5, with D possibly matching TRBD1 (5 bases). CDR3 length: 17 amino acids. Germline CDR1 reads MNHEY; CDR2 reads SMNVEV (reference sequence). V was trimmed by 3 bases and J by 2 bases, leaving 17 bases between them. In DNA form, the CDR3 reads TGTGCCAGCAGTTTGGGGACGTCCACGGCAGGCAATCAGCCCCAGCATTTT. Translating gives CASSLGTSTAGNQPQHF.

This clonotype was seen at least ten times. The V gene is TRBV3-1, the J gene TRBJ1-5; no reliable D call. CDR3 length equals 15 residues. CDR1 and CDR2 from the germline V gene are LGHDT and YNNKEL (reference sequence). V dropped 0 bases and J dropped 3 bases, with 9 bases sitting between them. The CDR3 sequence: CASSQDFGPNQPQHF. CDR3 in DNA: TGTGCCAGCAGCCAAGATTTTGGTCCCAATCAGCCCCAGCATTTT.

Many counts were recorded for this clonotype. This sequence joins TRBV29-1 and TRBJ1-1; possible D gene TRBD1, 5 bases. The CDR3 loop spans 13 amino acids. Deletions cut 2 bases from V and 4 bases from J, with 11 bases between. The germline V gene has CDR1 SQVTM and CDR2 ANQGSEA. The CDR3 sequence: CSVEIREGTEAFF. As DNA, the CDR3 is TGCAGCGTTGAAATCAGGGAGGGCACTGAAGCTTTCTTT.

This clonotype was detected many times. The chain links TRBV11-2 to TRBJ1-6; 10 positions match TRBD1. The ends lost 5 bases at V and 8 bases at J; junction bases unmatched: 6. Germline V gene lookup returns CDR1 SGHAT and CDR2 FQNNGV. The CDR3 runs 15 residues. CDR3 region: CASSPRTGGDSPLHF. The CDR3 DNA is TGTGCCAGCAGCCCTCGGACAGGGGGGGATTCACCCCTCCACTTT. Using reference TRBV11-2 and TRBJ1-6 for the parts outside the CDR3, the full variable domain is EAGVAQSPRYKIIEKRQSVAFWCNPISGHATLYWYQQILGQGPKLLIQFQNNGVVDDSQLPKDRFSAERLKGVDSTLKIQPAKLEDSAVYLCASSPRTGGDSPLHFGNGTRLTVT.

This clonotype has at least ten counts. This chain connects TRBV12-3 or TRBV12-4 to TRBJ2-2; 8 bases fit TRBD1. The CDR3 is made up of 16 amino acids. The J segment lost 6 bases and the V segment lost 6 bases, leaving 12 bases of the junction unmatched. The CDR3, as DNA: TGTGCCAGCAGATACCCCATGACAGGGGTGGCCGGGGAGCTGTTTTTT. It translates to CASRYPMTGVAGELFF.